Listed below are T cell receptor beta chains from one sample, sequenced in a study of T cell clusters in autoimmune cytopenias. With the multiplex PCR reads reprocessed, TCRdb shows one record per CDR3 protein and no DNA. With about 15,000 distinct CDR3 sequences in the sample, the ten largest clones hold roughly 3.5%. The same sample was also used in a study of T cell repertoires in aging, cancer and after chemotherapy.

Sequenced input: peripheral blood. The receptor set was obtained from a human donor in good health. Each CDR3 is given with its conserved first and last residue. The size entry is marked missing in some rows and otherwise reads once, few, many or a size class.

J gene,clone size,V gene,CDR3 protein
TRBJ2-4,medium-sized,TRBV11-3,CASSLLGAGDIQYF
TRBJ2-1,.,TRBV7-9,CASSLGREQFF
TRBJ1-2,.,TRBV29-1,CSVDRDRDRTYGYTF
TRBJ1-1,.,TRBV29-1,CSAARFTEAFF
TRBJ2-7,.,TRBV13,CASSRRDTSYEQYF
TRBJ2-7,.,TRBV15,CATSLRGNSYEQYF
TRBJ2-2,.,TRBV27,CASSLSSFTGELFF
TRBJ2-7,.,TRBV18,CASSQGPIYNEQYF
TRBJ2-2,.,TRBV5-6,CASSLGLAGENTGELFF
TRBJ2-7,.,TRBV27,CASSLRASGYEQYF
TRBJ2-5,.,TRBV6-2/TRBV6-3,CASRPGLAAYQETQYF
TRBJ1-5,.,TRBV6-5,CASSYDGFNQPQHF
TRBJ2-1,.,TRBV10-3,CASSPRESSYNEQFF
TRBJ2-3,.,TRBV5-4,CASSLVDTQYF
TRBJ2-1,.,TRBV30,CAWSLAGEAEQFF
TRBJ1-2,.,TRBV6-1,CAVSRGPVYGYTF
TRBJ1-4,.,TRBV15,CATSQLRREKLFF
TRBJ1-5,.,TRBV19,CASMPLRDRNQPQHF
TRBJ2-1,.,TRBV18,CASSLTRDRWNEQFF
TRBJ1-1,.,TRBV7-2,CASSPRVGNTEAFF
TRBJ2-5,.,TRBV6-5,CASRSLADQETQYF
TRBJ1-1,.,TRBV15,CATSRDEEDHTEAFF
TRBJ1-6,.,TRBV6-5,CASSYSPGRTGLTPLHF
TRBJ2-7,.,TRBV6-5,CASSYSIVGVYEQYF
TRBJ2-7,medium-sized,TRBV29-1,CSVKTSSYEQYF
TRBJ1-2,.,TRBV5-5,CASSVPGQGIEGYTF
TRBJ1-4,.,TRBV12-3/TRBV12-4,CASSIRGGGNEKLFF
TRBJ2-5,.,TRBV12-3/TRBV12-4,CASSERVGTQYF
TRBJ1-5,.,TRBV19,CATKGAGGNQPQHF
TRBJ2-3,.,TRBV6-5,CASSYWDTQYF
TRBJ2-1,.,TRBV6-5,CASSQGLAAYNEQFF
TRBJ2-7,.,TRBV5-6,CASSLGVYEQYF
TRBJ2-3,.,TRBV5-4,CASSLGVGPGSDTQYF
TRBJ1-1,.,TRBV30,CAWSRPLGTEAFF
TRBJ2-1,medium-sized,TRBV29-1,CSVGPTSRNEQFF
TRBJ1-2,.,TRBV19,CASSAYLTGYGYTF
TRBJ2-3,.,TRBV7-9,CASSELAGGPNTQYF
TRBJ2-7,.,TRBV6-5,CASTPLLASSYEQYF
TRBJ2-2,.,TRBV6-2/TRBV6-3,CASTGLLNTGELFF
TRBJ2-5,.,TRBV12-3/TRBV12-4,CASSLARRLETQYF
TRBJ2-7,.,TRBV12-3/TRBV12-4,CASSLAPSEQYF
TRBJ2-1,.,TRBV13,CASSSPAGVHNEQFF
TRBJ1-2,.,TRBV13,CASSWDRDIYGYTF
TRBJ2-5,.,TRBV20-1,CSARDQREGGETQYF